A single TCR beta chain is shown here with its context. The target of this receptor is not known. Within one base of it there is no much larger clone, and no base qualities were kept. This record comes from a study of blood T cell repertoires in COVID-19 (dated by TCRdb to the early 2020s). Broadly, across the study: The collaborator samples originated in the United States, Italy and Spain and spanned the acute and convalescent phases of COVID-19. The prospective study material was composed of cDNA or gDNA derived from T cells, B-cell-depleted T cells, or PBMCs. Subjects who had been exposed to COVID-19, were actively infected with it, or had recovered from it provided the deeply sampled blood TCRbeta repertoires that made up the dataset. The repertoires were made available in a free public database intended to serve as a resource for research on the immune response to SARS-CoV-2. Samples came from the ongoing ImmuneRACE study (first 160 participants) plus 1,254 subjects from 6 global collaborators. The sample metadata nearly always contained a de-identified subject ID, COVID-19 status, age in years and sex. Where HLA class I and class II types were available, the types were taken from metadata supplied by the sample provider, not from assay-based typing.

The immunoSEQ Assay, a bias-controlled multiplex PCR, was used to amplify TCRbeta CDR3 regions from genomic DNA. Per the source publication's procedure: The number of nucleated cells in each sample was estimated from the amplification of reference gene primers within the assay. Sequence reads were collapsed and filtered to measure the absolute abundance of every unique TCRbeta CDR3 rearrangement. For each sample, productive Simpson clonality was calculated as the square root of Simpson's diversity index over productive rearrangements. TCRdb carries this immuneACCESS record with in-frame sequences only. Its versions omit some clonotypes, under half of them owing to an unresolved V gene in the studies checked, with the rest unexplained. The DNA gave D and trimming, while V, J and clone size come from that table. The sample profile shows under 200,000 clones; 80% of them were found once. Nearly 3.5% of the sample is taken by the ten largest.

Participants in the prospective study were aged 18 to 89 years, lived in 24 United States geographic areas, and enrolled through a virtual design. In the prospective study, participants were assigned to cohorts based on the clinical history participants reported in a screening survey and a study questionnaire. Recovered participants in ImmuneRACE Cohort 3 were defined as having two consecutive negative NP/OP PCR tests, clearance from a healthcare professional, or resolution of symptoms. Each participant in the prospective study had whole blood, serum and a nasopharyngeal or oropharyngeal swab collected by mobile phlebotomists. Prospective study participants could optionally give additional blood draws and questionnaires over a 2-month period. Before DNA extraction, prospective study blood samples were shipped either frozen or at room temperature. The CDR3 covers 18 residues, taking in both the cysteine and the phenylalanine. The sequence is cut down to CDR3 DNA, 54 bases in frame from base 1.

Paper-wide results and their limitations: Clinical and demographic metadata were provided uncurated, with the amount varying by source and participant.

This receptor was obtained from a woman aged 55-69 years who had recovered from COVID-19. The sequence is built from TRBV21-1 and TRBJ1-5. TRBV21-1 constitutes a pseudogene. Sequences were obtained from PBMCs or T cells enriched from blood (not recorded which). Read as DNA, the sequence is TGTGCCAGCAGCAAAGAGTTTGAGATCAAAATAAGCAATCAGCCCCAGCATTTT. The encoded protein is CASSKEFEIKISNQPQHF.